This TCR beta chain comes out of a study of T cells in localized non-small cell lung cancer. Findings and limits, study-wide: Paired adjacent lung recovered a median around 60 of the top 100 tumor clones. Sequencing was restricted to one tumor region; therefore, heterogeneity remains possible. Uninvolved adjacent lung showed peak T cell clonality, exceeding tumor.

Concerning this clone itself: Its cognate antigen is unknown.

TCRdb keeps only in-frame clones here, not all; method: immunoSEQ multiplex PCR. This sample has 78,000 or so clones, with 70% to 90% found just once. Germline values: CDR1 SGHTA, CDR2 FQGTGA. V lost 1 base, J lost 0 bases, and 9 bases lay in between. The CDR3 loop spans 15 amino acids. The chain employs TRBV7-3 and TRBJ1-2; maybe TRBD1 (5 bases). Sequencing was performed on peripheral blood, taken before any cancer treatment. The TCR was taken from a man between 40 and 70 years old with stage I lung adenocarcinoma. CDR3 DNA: TGTGCCAGCAGCTTAATTGCAGGGACTAACTATGGCTACACCTTC. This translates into CASSLIAGTNYGYTF.